This entry lists 11 T cell receptor beta chains sequenced from one sample in a study of OX40 agonist ivuxolimab in advanced cancers. Produced via immunoSEQ multiplex PCR; TCRdb's table is partial and in-frame only. The sample carries 30,000 to 45,000 clones, 87% recorded once. Here the sequenced sample was CD4+ or CD8+ T cells sorted from blood, taken in a trial of the OX40 agonist ivuxolimab. The receptors here all came from an adult with an advanced solid tumor such as melanoma, head and neck, liver or kidney cancer.

The V gene is TRBV28, the J gene TRBJ1-2; TRBD1 agrees at 7 bases. Looked up from germline, CDR1 is MDHEN and CDR2 is SYDVKM. Trimming removed 10 bases from V and 12 bases from J; junction bases left unmatched: 20. The CDR3 runs 14 residues. DNA of the CDR3: TGTGCCACCAGGGGGGGGGACACAATTTCTCCCCACACCTTC. Protein product: CATRGGDTISPHTF.

There are a few counts of this clone. The chain couples TRBV5-1 to TRBJ1-4; 7 positions match TRBD1. Germline assignment: CDR1 SGHRS and CDR2 YFSETQ. The CDR3 length is 14 residues. With V trimmed by 4 bases and J by 7 bases, 7 bases remained unmatched. This chain's CDR3 is CASSTQGELEKLFF. CDR3 in DNA: TGCGCCAGCAGCACCCAGGGGGAGCTTGAAAAACTGTTTTTT.

The J gene is TRBJ1-2, the V gene TRBV2; D perhaps matches TRBD1 (6 bases). Per germline, CDR1 SNHLY and CDR2 FYNNEI. The CDR3 totals 13 residues. The V end was cut by 6 bases, the J end by 6 bases, with 14 bases between. The CDR3 spells CASSDTGWDGYTF. The CDR3 DNA reads TGTGCCAGCAGCGATACAGGGTGGGATGGCTACACCTTC. Full variable domain (rest looked up from reference TRBV2 and TRBJ1-2): EPEVTQTPSHQVTQMGQEVILRCVPISNHLYFYWYRQILGQKVEFLVSFYNNEISEKSEIFDDQFSVERPDGSNFTLKIRSTKLEDSAMYFCASSDTGWDGYTFGSGTRLTVV.

V gene TRBV6-7 combines with J gene TRBJ2-3, with D perhaps TRBD2 (5 bases). TRBV6-7 is known as an ORF, though its function is uncertain. V shed 4 bases and J shed 2 bases, with 16 bases lying between them. CDR3 length equals 16 residues. The CDR3 sequence is CASSSLPTRFTDTQYF. The CDR3 DNA reads TGTGCCAGCAGTTCCCTGCCCACTAGATTCACAGATACGCAGTATTTT.

The V and J genes are TRBV7-9 and TRBJ1-4; D is possibly TRBD1 (5 bases). CDR3 size: 14 residues. Deletions cut 6 bases from V and 10 bases from J, with 18 bases between. CDR1 and CDR2 (germline): SEHNR, FQNEAQ (reference sequence). CDR3 in DNA: TGTGCCAGCAGTTCCGGGACCGAGGCGGGAAAACTGTTTTTT. Its translation: CASSSGTEAGKLFF. The whole variable domain, filled in from reference TRBV7-9 and TRBJ1-4, reads DTGVSQNPRHKITKRGQNVTFRCDPISEHNRLYWYRQTLGQGPEFLTYFQNEAQLEKSRLLSDRFSAERPKGSFSTLEIQRTEQGDSAMYLCASSSGTEAGKLFFGSGTQLSVL.

The chain employs TRBV4-1 and TRBJ1-2; possible D gene TRBD1, 6 bases. This CDR3 is 16 amino acids long. CDR1 MGHRA and CDR2 YSYEKL come from the germline V gene. Trimming shortened V by 4 bases and J by 2 bases, and 17 bases separated the two germline ends. The CDR3 DNA is TGCGCCAGCAGCCTAAAACCGGACAGCCTAAACTATGGCTACACCTTC. Its translation is CASSLKPDSLNYGYTF.

The count of this clone is one. The DNA for the CDR3 is TGTGCCAGCACGCAAGGGTTGGTCACAGATACGCAGTATTTT. It yields the protein CASTQGLVTDTQYF. The rearrangement uses TRBV6-1 and TRBJ2-3, with unresolved D. The V end lost 7 bases, the J end lost 2 bases, and 13 bases lay between the germline ends. The CDR3 is 14 amino acids. Germline V lookup: CDR1 MNHNS, CDR2 SASEGT.

The chain is built from TRBV5-1 and TRBJ1-1; D is possibly TRBD1 (5 bases). The CDR3 covers 14 residues. V gave up 7 bases and J gave up 6 bases, with 19 bases separating them. CDR1 and CDR2 from the germline V gene are SGHRS and YFSETQ. This CDR3 reads CASCPSTVLAEAFF. The CDR3 region has the DNA TGCGCCAGCTGTCCGTCGACAGTGCTGGCTGAAGCTTTCTTT.

This clone is a singleton in its sample. The chain combines TRBV7-6 with TRBJ2-1, with a possible D match to TRBD1 (5 bases). CDR1 and CDR2 from the germline V gene are SGHVS and FNYEAQ. The CDR3 is made up of 16 amino acids. V was clipped by 4 bases and J by 0 bases, with 13 bases between them. The CDR3 DNA sequence: TGTGCCAGCAGCTCACCTACAGGTACCTCCTACAATGAGCAGTTCTTC. Protein product: CASSSPTGTSYNEQFF.

The chain is built from TRBV19 and TRBJ2-1, with 8 bases lining up with TRBD2. The junction had 6 bases not matched to a gene; V was cut back by 3 bases and J by 8 bases. CDR3 length: 14 residues. Germline-derived CDR1 and CDR2 are LNHDA and SQIVND (reference sequence). The DNA of the CDR3 is TGTGCCAGTAGTATTGGAGCGGGAGTCGATGAGCAGTTCTTC. This translates into CASSIGAGVDEQFF.

The chain uses TRBV6-5 and TRBJ2-2; D is ambiguous. CDR1 and CDR2 (germline): MNHEY, SVGAGI. CDR3 size: 14 residues. The V end was cut by 4 bases, the J end by 0 bases, with 6 bases between. As DNA, the CDR3 is TGTGCCAGCAGTTTGTCCCCGAACACCGGGGAGCTGTTTTTT. Its translation: CASSLSPNTGELFF.